Included here is one T cell receptor beta chain sequence, with context. The antigen remains undetermined. These data come from a study of blood T cells in healthy people across ages. Study-level information: Researchers report that template switching captured about one barcoded beta molecule per two T cells. Findings of the study overall: Long-lived donors exceeded aged donors in naive CD4+ cells and diversity.

Combining a sample-barcoded 5' primer with a J-beta primer mix, a second PCR ran for 7 to 11 cycles. TCRdb called the 5' RACE reads again in MiXCR, with one record for every CDR3 protein. The sample holds approximately 800,000 distinct CDR3 sequences, roughly three fifths seen once. The CDR3 contains 14 residues. The V gene lost 2 bases and the J gene lost 0 bases, with 6 bases spanning the gap. In germline, CDR1 is SGHTA, CDR2 FQGTGA. The receptor comes from a man aged 35-49 years in good health. The chain is built from TRBV7-3 and TRBJ2-3; unclear D gene. The sequencing input was blood. This CDR3 reads CASSLSSSTDTQYF. DNA for the CDR3: TGTGCCAGCAGCTTATCCTCCAGCACAGATACGCAGTATTTT.